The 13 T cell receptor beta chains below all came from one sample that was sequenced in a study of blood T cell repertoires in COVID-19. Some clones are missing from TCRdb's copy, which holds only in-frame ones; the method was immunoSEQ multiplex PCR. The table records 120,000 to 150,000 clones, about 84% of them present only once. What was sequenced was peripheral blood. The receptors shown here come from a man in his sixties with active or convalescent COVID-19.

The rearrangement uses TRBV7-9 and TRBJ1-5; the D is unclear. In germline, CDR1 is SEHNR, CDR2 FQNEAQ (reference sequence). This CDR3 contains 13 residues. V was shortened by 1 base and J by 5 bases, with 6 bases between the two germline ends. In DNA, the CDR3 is TGTGCCAGCAGCTTAGAACAGCATCAGCCCCAGCATTTT. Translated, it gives CASSLEQHQPQHF.

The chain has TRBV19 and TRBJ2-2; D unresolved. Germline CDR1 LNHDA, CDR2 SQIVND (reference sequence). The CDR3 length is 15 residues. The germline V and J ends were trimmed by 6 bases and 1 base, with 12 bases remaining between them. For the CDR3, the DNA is TGTGCCAGTAGATTAAGAGACAAGAACACCGGGGAGCTGTTTTTT. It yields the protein CASRLRDKNTGELFF.

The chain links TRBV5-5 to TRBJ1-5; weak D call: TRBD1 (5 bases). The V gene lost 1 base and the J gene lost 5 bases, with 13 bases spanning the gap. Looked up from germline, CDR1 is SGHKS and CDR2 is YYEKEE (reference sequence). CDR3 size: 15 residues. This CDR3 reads CASSLWGQQDQPQHF. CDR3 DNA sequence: TGTGCCAGCAGCTTGTGGGGCCAGCAGGATCAGCCCCAGCATTTT. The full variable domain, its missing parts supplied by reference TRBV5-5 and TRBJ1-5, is DAGVTQSPTHLIKTRGQQVTLRCSPISGHKSVSWYQQVLGQGPQFIFQYYEKEERGRGNFPDRFSARQFPNYSSELNVNALLLGDSALYLCASSLWGQQDQPQHFGDGTRLSIL.

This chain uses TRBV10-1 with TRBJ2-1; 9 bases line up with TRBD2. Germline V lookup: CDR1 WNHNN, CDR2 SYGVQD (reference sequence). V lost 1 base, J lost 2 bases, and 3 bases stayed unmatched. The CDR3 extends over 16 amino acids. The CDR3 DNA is TGCGCCAGCAGTGAGTGCTCTAGCGGGACCTACAATGAGCAGTTCTTC. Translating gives CASSECSSGTYNEQFF.

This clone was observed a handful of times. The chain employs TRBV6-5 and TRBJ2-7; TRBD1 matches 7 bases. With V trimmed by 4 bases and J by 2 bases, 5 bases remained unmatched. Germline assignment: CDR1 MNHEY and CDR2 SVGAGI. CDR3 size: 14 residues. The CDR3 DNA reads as TGTGCCAGCAGTTGGACAGGAGCTACCTACGAGCAGTACTTC. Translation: CASSWTGATYEQYF.

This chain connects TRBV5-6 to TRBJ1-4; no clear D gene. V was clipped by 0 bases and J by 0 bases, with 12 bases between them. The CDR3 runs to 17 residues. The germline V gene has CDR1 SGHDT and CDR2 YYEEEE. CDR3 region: CASSLVLSGATNEKLFF. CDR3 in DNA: TGTGCCAGCAGCTTGGTTCTGTCGGGTGCAACTAATGAAAAACTGTTTTTT.

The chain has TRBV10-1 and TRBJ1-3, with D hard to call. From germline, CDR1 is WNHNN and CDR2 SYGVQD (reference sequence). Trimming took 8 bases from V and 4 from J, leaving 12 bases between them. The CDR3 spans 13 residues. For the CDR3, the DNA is TGCGCCAGCGACGGACGAGGGGGAAACACCATATATTTT. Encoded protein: CASDGRGGNTIYF.

The CDR3: CASSFNRDTEAFF. In nucleotides, the CDR3 is TGTGCCAGCAGTTTTAACCGCGACACTGAAGCTTTCTTT. This chain uses TRBV12-3 or TRBV12-4 with TRBJ1-1; D uncertain. Trimming stripped 3 bases from V and 3 bases from J, with 8 bases between. The CDR3 contains 13 residues.

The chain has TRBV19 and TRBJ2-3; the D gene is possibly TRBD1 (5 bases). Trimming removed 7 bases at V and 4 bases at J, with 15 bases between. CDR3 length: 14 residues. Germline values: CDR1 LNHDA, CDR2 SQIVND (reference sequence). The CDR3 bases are TGTGCCAGTAATGCAGGGTACAGATCAGATACGCAGTATTTT. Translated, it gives CASNAGYRSDTQYF.

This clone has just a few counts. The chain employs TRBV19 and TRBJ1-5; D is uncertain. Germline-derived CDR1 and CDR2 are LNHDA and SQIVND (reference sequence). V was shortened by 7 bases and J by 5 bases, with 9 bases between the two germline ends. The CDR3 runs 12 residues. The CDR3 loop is CASTLPHQPQHF. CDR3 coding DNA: TGTGCCAGTACCCTACCCCATCAGCCCCAGCATTTT.

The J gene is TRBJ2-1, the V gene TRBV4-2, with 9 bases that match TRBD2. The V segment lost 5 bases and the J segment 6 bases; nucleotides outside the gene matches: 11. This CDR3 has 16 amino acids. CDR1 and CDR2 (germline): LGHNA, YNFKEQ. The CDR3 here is CASSESYSGSTNEQFF. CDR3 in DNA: TGTGCCAGCAGCGAAAGTTATAGCGGGAGTACCAATGAGCAGTTCTTC.

CDR3 in amino acids: CASRHRLAGHNEQFF. The CDR3 region has the DNA TGTGCCAGCAGGCACCGCTTAGCGGGACACAATGAGCAGTTCTTC. The rearrangement uses TRBV11-1 and TRBJ2-1; 8 nucleotides align to TRBD2. The CDR3 is made up of 15 amino acids. J gave up 5 bases and V 6 bases, and 9 bases lay outside the gene matches. Germline V gene lookup returns CDR1 SGHAT and CDR2 FQDESV (reference sequence).

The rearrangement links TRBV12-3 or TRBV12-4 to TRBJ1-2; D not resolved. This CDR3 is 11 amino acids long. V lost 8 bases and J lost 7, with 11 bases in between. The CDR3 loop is CASGQTVGYTF. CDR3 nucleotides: TGTGCCAGCGGCCAGACTGTTGGCTACACCTTC.